The subject of this entry is one T cell receptor beta chain. This record comes from a study of blood T cell repertoires in COVID-19. Looking at the study overall: Researchers got acute and convalescent COVID-19 samples from the United States, Italy and Spain. PBMCs, B-cell-depleted T cells, or T cells were the source of the cDNA or gDNA that made up the material.

CDR3 length equals 17 residues. With V trimmed by 7 bases and J by 4 bases, 10 bases remained unmatched. Germline values: CDR1 LNHDA, CDR2 SQIVND (reference sequence). TCRdb's table, derived via immunoSEQ multiplex PCR, lists solely in-frame clones and lacks some. The table records more than 400,000 clones, 80% to 90% of them present only once. The sequenced sample consisted of peripheral blood. The chain recombines TRBV19 with TRBJ2-6, with 10 bases identical to TRBD1. The clonotype was recovered from a human donor in a cohort sampled during active COVID-19. CDR3 sequence: CASTFRQGATGANVLTF. In DNA, the CDR3 is TGTGCCAGTACCTTTCGACAGGGGGCCACGGGGGCCAACGTCCTGACTTTC.